Included here is one T cell receptor beta chain sequence, with context. These data come from a study of Ad26.COV2.S vaccination and SARS-CoV-2 variants. In germline, CDR1 is SGHTA, CDR2 FQGNSA. Unmatched junction bases numbered 9, after V lost 2 bases and J lost 7 bases. The CDR3 totals 16 residues. Treatment reported: 15 to 20 received Ad26.COV2.S at low or high dose, single or two shots; about 5 received placebo; per-sample allocation not given. Each sample was drawn 63 days after the first injection (of vaccine or placebo). The protocol was immunoSEQ multiplex PCR, while the TCRdb copy is restricted to in-frame clones and leaves out a portion. Seen here are about 330,000 clones, around 90% observed once, and the top ten hold 5.5%.

The chain joins TRBV7-2 to TRBJ1-5; 9 positions match TRBD1. The origin of this receptor is a person aged 18-65 years who received the Ad26.COV2.S COVID-19 vaccine or a placebo. Source: peripheral blood, taken in a trial of Ad26.COV2.S vaccine versus placebo. The CDR3 region has the DNA TGTGCCAGCAGCTTACGGGGGGGGACAGGGCTGCAGCCCCAGCATTTT. Translated, it gives CASSLRGGTGLQPQHF. The full variable domain, rest sourced from reference TRBV7-2 and TRBJ1-5, is GAGVSQSPSNKVTEKGKDVELRCDPISGHTALYWYRQSLGQGLEFLIYFQGNSAPDKSGLPSDRFSAERTGGSVSTLTIQRTQQEDSAVYLCASSLRGGTGLQPQHFGDGTRLSIL.